Below are 30 T cell receptor beta chains sequenced from a single sample in a study of blood T cell repertoires in COVID-19. This table comes from immunoSEQ multiplex PCR, and its TCRdb copy is limited to in-frame clones, with some not included. The table has about 160,000 clones, around 87% seen once. Sequencing used peripheral blood. Receptors originate from a man between 18 and 35 years old with COVID-19, enrolled during active disease.

The gene calls are TRBV2 and TRBJ2-1; possibly TRBD1 for D (6 bases). CDR1 is SNHLY and CDR2 is FYNNEI in the germline V gene. CDR3 length equals 14 residues. V lost 7 bases and J lost 3, with 13 bases in between. The CDR3 sequence is CASKQGWDYNEQFF. In DNA form, the CDR3 reads TGTGCCAGCAAACAGGGCTGGGACTACAATGAGCAGTTCTTC.

The rearrangement links TRBV29-1 to TRBJ2-1; the match to TRBD2 covers 7 bases. This CDR3 has 13 residues. Per the germline V gene, CDR1 is SQVTM and CDR2 is ANQGSEA. V was pared by 6 bases and J by 5 bases, with 7 bases of the junction left unmatched. Here the CDR3 reads CSVAPSGNNEQFF. The CDR3 DNA sequence: TGCAGCGTAGCTCCTAGCGGCAACAATGAGCAGTTCTTC.

V usage is TRBV11-2 and J usage is TRBJ2-5; D call uncertain. V shed 2 bases and J shed 2 bases, with 15 bases lying between them. This CDR3 is 16 amino acids long. The germline V gene encodes CDR1 SGHAT and CDR2 FQNNGV. The CDR3 DNA reads as TGTGCCAGCAGCTTAACCCCCTGGCCCATTCAAGAGACCCAGTACTTC. Protein: CASSLTPWPIQETQYF. The full variable domain, its missing parts supplied by reference TRBV11-2 and TRBJ2-5, is EAGVAQSPRYKIIEKRQSVAFWCNPISGHATLYWYQQILGQGPKLLIQFQNNGVVDDSQLPKDRFSAERLKGVDSTLKIQPAKLEDSAVYLCASSLTPWPIQETQYFGPGTRLLVL.

V gene TRBV5-1 combines with J gene TRBJ2-4; maybe TRBD2 (6 bases). Germline CDR1 reads SGHRS; CDR2 reads YFSETQ. V was shortened by 1 base and J by 9 bases, with 14 bases between the two germline ends. The CDR3 runs to 14 residues. DNA for the CDR3: TGCGCCAGCAGCTTGCGCCCGAAGGAGGGCATTCAGTACTTC. This translates into CASSLRPKEGIQYF.

This rearrangement joins TRBV11-3 to TRBJ2-2, with a possible D match to TRBD2 (5 bases). CDR3 length: 14 residues. The germline CDR1 and CDR2 sequences are SGHNT and YENEEA. Trimming removed 5 bases at V and 2 bases at J, with 9 bases between. The CDR3 nucleotides read TGTGCCAGCAGCCTCGAGGGAAACACCGGGGAGCTGTTTTTT. Residues: CASSLEGNTGELFF.

The gene calls are TRBV5-1 and TRBJ2-7; D uncertain. The germline V gene has CDR1 SGHRS and CDR2 YFSETQ. Trimming pared 2 bases from V and 0 bases from J, leaving 12 bases between. The length of the CDR3 is 15 residues. CDR3 DNA: TGCGCCAGCAGCTTTGGCACAGCCAGCTCCTACGAGCAGTACTTC. Translating it yields CASSFGTASSYEQYF.

J is TRBJ2-7 and V is TRBV15; 14 bases fit TRBD2. This CDR3 spans 20 amino acids. The V and J ends lost 1 base and 1 base, in that order; junction bases with no gene match: 12. Germline V lookup: CDR1 LNHNV, CDR2 YYDKDF (reference sequence). The CDR3 nucleotides read TGTGCCACCAGCAGAGGGGGACTAGCGGGAGAACTGATAATTTCCTACGAGCAGTACTTC. It codes for CATSRGGLAGELIISYEQYF.

The chain has TRBV2 and TRBJ2-5; 7 bases are shared with TRBD1. Germline-derived CDR1 and CDR2 are SNHLY and FYNNEI. The CDR3 sequence is 14 residues long. V lost 6 bases, J lost 4 bases, and 8 bases stayed unmatched. The CDR3 loop is CASSRRGYGETQYF. The CDR3 region has the DNA TGTGCCAGCAGCCGCAGGGGGTACGGAGAGACCCAGTACTTC.

The rearrangement links TRBV18 to TRBJ1-1; the D gene is possibly TRBD1 (5 bases). V was clipped by 4 bases and J by 3 bases, with 9 bases between them. Looked up from germline, CDR1 is KGHSH and CDR2 is LQKENI. This CDR3 region has 13 residues. The CDR3 loop reads CASSRGEDTEAFF. CDR3 nucleotide sequence: TGTGCCAGCTCACGGGGGGAGGACACTGAAGCTTTCTTT.

The chain couples TRBV5-6 to TRBJ2-1, with TRBD2 identical over 10 bases. The germline CDR1 and CDR2 sequences are SGHDT and YYEEEE. This CDR3 is 15 amino acids long. Trimming took 0 bases from V and 9 from J; bases not matched to a gene: 6. As DNA, the CDR3 is TGTGCCAGCAGCTTGGGGGCTAGCGGGAGCGGTGAGCAGTTCTTC. Amino acid sequence: CASSLGASGSGEQFF.

This chain joins TRBV6-5 and TRBJ2-7; 7 bases fit TRBD1. CDR3 size: 16 residues. Germline V gene lookup returns CDR1 MNHEY and CDR2 SVGAGI. Trimming cost V 1 base and J 6 bases; bases outside gene matches: 12. The CDR3 DNA sequence: TGTGCCAGCAGTTACTTAACTGACAGGGTATCTATCGAGCAGTACTTC. It translates to CASSYLTDRVSIEQYF.

The chain recombines TRBV28 with TRBJ2-7; 11 bases are a match to TRBD1. This CDR3 spans 14 amino acids. Per the germline V gene, CDR1 is MDHEN and CDR2 is SYDVKM. J lost 2 bases, V lost 6 bases, and 3 bases had no gene match. DNA for the CDR3: TGTGCCAGCAGGTGGACAGGGGGCCCCTACGAGCAGTACTTC. It specifies CASRWTGGPYEQYF.

The chain employs TRBV20-1 and TRBJ2-1, with 8 bases fitting TRBD2. Looked up from germline, CDR1 is DFQATT and CDR2 is SNEGSKA (reference sequence). This CDR3 has 11 amino acids. The CDR3 spells CKPAGVNEQFF. Here the CDR3 DNA reads TGCAAACCAGCGGGAGTCAATGAGCAGTTCTTC.

The chain carries TRBV6-5 and TRBJ1-2; D remains ambiguous. Germline loops: CDR1 MNHEY, CDR2 SVGAGI. The CDR3 contains 15 residues. Trimming pared 7 bases from V and 6 bases from J, leaving 21 bases between. The CDR3 loop reads CASTGSLVGRDGYTF. CDR3 coding DNA: TGTGCCAGCACGGGTAGTTTGGTAGGGAGGGATGGCTACACCTTC.

This clone qualifies as medium-sized. The chain is built from TRBV4-3 and TRBJ2-3, with 8 positions matching TRBD2. This CDR3 contains 15 residues. V was pared by 0 bases and J by 5 bases, with 4 bases of the junction left unmatched. Germline lookup yields CDR1 LGHNA and CDR2 YSLEER. This CDR3 reads CASSQDSAGVDTQYF. CDR3 DNA: TGCGCCAGCAGCCAAGATTCAGCGGGAGTAGATACGCAGTATTTT.

The rearrangement uses TRBV19 and TRBJ2-7; 8 bases agree with TRBD2. V trimming: 5 bases; J trimming: 3 bases; junction bases outside the gene matches: 9. Germline V gene sequence: CDR1 LNHDA, CDR2 SQIVND (reference sequence). The CDR3 spans 15 residues. The CDR3 region is CASSPIAGTHYEQYF. For the CDR3, the DNA is TGTGCCAGTAGTCCAATAGCGGGAACCCACTACGAGCAGTACTTC.

The chain carries TRBV28 and TRBJ2-3; D may be TRBD2 (5 bases). The V end lost 2 bases, the J end lost 4 bases, and 16 bases lay between the germline ends. CDR3 length: 16 amino acids. Germline V CDR1 and CDR2: MDHEN, SYDVKM. DNA of the CDR3: TGTGCCAGCAGTTTACCTCTTGCGGAGCGGCCAGATACGCAGTATTTT. This encodes CASSLPLAERPDTQYF. Complete variable domain (other parts from reference TRBV28 and TRBJ2-3): DVKVTQSSRYLVKRTGEKVFLECVQDMDHENMFWYRQDPGLGLRLIYFSYDVKMKEKGDIPEGYSVSREKKERFSLILESASTNQTSMYLCASSLPLAERPDTQYFGPGTRLTVL.

This clone was picked up one time. Sequence at one end of the junction differs from germline and may be a read error. The genes are TRBV3-1 (or the pseudogene TRBV3-2) and TRBJ1-4; 7 bases are shared with TRBD1. This CDR3 comprises 14 residues. CDR1 is LGHDT, CDR2 YNNKEL, per germline (reference sequence). The CDR3: CASRDTGASEKLLF. In DNA, the CDR3 is TGTGCCAGCAGAGATACAGGGGCAAGTGAAAAACTGCTTTTT.

The gene calls are TRBV2 and TRBJ2-1; 8 bases are shared with TRBD2. From germline, CDR1 is SNHLY and CDR2 FYNNEI. This CDR3 region has 14 residues. The junction had 14 bases not matched to a gene; V was cut back by 9 bases and J by 10 bases. In DNA form, the CDR3 reads TGTGCCAGTGGTTCCGGGACTAGAGCGTACGAGCAGTTCTTC. Protein product: CASGSGTRAYEQFF.

The V gene is TRBV15, the J gene TRBJ2-6; maybe TRBD2 (7 bases). CDR1 LNHNV and CDR2 YYDKDF come from the germline V gene (reference sequence). The germline V and J ends were trimmed by 1 base and 1 base, with 17 bases remaining between them. The CDR3 runs 19 residues. The chain's CDR3 is CATSRAYGGAVSGANVLTF. CDR3 coding DNA: TGTGCCACCAGCAGAGCGTATGGGGGGGCAGTTTCTGGGGCCAACGTCCTGACTTTC.

This clone was observed once. The chain carries TRBV9 and TRBJ2-5; 7 nucleotides agree with TRBD2. J lost 4 bases, V lost 0 bases, and 6 bases had no gene match. CDR3 length: 15 amino acids. Germline V gene data show CDR1 as SGDLS and CDR2 as YYNGEE. CDR3 DNA: TGTGCCAGCAGCGTAGCGGGGGGAAGTGGAGAGACCCAGTACTTC. Its translation is CASSVAGGSGETQYF.

This chain uses TRBV24-1 with TRBJ2-1; 8 bases agree with TRBD2. This CDR3 is built from 15 residues. Germline CDR1 reads KGHDR; CDR2 reads SFDVKD. J gave up 6 bases and V 4 bases, and 7 bases lay outside the gene matches. Here the CDR3 reads CATSESGRLSNEQFF. In DNA form, the CDR3 reads TGTGCCACCAGTGAGAGCGGGAGACTCTCCAATGAGCAGTTCTTC.

This rearrangement joins TRBV20-1 to TRBJ2-1; 8 bases line up with TRBD2. The V and J ends lost 3 bases and 0 bases, in that order; junction bases with no gene match: 13. The CDR3 has 18 residues. Germline loops: CDR1 DFQATT, CDR2 SNEGSKA (reference sequence). DNA of the CDR3: TGCAGTGCTAGTGTTGAGACTAGCGAATCAAGCTCCTACAATGAGCAGTTCTTC. Its protein is CSASVETSESSSYNEQFF.

Only a few counts were recorded for this clone. The CDR3 reads CASSLGGNTEAFF. Written as DNA, the CDR3 is TGTGCCAGCAGCTTAGGAGGGAACACTGAAGCTTTCTTT. The chain joins TRBV11-1 to TRBJ1-1; no definite D call. The CDR3 sequence is 13 residues long. V was clipped by 1 base and J by 1 base, with 4 bases between them. CDR1 is SGHAT and CDR2 is FQDESV in the germline V gene (reference sequence).

This chain connects TRBV11-3 to TRBJ2-7; weak D call: TRBD2 (6 bases). The CDR3 totals 13 residues. Germline-derived CDR1 and CDR2 are SGHNT and YENEEA. Trimming pared 6 bases from V and 3 bases from J, leaving 12 bases between. The CDR3: CASSAGGNYEQYF. CDR3 DNA: TGTGCCAGCAGTGCCGGGGGAAACTACGAGCAGTACTTC. Full variable domain (remainder filled in from reference TRBV11-3 and TRBJ2-7): EAGVVQSPRYKIIEKKQPVAFWCNPISGHNTLYWYLQNLGQGPELLIRYENEEAVDDSQLPKDRFSAERLKGVDSTLKIQPAELGDSAVYLCASSAGGNYEQYFGPGTRLTVT.

The sample holds one count of this clone. The chain couples TRBV10-1 to TRBJ2-7; D might be TRBD1 (5 bases). Trimming stripped 2 bases from V and 2 bases from J, with 7 bases between. This CDR3 comprises 13 residues. Per the germline V gene, CDR1 is WNHNN and CDR2 is SYGVQD (reference sequence). The chain's CDR3 is CASSEDSPYEQYF. CDR3 bases: TGCGCCAGCAGTGAGGACAGCCCCTACGAGCAGTACTTC.

The V gene is TRBV18, the J gene TRBJ1-2, with D possibly TRBD1 on 6 matching bases. Trimming cost V 1 base and J 0 bases, with 15 bases left between them. This CDR3 is built from 17 residues. Germline V gene sequence: CDR1 KGHSH, CDR2 LQKENI. In DNA form, the CDR3 reads TGTGCCAGCTCACCACAAATCAGGGGCGCAACTAACTATGGCTACACCTTC. It codes for CASSPQIRGATNYGYTF.

This clone appeared once. V gene TRBV27 combines with J gene TRBJ2-7, with D perhaps TRBD2 (5 bases). CDR1 is MNHEY, CDR2 SMNVEV, per germline (reference sequence). V lost 0 bases, J lost 4 bases, and 16 bases lay in between. The CDR3 consists of 16 residues. CDR3 protein: CASSLSPGRDKYEQYF. CDR3 nucleotide sequence: TGTGCCAGCAGTTTATCGCCTGGACGGGATAAATACGAGCAGTACTTC.

This rearrangement joins TRBV5-4 to TRBJ2-4, with a tentative D call TRBD2 (5 bases). Germline CDR1 is SGHNT and CDR2 is YYREEE (reference sequence). Trimming cost V 4 bases and J 8 bases, with 13 bases left between them. The CDR3 runs to 13 residues. The CDR3 loop is CASSEGGKYIQYF. The CDR3 nucleotides are TGTGCCAGCAGCGAGGGTGGGAAGTACATTCAGTACTTC.

The rearrangement links TRBV10-1 to TRBJ2-2; 8 bases agree with TRBD2. The ends lost 6 bases at V and 5 bases at J; junction bases unmatched: 8. CDR3 length: 15 amino acids. The germline CDR1 and CDR2 sequences are WNHNN and SYGVQD (reference sequence). CDR3: CASSRGGRWTGELFF. CDR3 coding DNA: TGCGCCAGCAGCAGGGGCGGGAGGTGGACCGGGGAGCTGTTTTTT.